The clone carrying this TCR beta chain was observed at least ten times. As originally analysed: How many nucleated cells were present was estimated from reference gene primer amplification. Measured with immunoSEQ multiplex PCR; TCRdb has only the in-frame clones, and not every one. V and J calls plus clone size are reproduced from that table; the DNA served to infer D and trimming. The sample records around 290,000 clones, about 87% being singletons. This entry comes from a study of blood T cell repertoires in COVID-19. Study-level information: Some COVID-19 samples were acute and others convalescent; all came from the United States, Italy and Spain. Sample material is recorded as cDNA or gDNA derived from T cells, B-cell-depleted T cells, or PBMCs.

Looked up from germline, CDR1 is SGHAT and CDR2 is FQDESV (reference sequence). The CDR3 covers 13 residues. Unmatched junction bases numbered 3, after V lost 5 bases and J lost 3 bases. The V gene is TRBV11-1, the J gene TRBJ2-5, with TRBD2 matching over 7 bases. Sequences were obtained from peripheral blood. This receptor was obtained from a woman aged 45-60 years who had recovered from COVID-19. CDR3 sequence (DNA): TGTGCCAGCAGCCGCCGGGGGGAAGAGACCCAGTACTTC. The encoded protein is CASSRRGEETQYF.